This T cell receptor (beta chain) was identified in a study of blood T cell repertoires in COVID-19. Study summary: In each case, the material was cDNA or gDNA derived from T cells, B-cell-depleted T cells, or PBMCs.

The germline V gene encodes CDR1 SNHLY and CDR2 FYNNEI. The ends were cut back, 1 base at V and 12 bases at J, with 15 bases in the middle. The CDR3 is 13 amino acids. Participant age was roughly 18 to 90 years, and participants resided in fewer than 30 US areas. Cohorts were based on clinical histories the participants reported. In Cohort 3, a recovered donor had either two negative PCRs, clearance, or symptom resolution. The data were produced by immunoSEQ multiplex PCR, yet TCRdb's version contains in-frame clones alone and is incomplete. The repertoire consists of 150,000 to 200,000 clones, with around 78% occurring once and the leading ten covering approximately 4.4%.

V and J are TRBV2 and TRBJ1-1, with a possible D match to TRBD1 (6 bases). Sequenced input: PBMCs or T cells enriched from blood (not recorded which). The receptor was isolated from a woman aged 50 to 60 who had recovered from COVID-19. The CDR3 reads CASSEERAGTTFF. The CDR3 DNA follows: TGTGCCAGCAGTGAAGAGAGGGCAGGGACAACTTTCTTT.